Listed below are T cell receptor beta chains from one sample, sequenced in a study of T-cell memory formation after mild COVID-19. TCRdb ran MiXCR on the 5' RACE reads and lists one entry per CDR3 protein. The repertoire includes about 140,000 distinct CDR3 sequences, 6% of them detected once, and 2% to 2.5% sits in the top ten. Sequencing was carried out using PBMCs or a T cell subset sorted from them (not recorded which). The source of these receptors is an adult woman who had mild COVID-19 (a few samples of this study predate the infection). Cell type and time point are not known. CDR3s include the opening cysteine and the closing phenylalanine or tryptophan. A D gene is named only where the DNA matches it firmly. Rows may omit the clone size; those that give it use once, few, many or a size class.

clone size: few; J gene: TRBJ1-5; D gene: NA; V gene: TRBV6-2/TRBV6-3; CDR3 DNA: TGTGCCAGCAGTTCCGTACGTAGTTTCAATCAGCCCCAGCATTTT; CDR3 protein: CASSSVRSFNQPQHF
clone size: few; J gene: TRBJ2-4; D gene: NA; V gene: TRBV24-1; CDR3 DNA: TGTGCCACCAGTGAAGCGACGGTTATAGCCAAAAACATTCAGTACTTC; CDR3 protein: CATSEATVIAKNIQYF
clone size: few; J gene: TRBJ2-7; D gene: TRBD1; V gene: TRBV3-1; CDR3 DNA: TGTGCCAGCAGCCAAGACCGACAGGGACGGTACTTC; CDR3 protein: CASSQDRQGRYF
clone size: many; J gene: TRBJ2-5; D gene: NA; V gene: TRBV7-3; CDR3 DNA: TGTGCCAGCAGCTTACGGGGGCGGGTATCGGCGGAGACCCAGTACTTC; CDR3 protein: CASSLRGRVSAETQYF
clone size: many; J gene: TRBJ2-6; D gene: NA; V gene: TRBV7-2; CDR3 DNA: TGTGCCAGCAGCTCCCAGGGTGCTGGGGCCAACGTCCTGACTTTC; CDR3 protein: CASSSQGAGANVLTF
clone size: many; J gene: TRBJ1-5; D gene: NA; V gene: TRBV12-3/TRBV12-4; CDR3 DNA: TGTGCCAGCAGTTTTTCTAGCAATCAGCCCCAGCATTTT; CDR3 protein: CASSFSSNQPQHF
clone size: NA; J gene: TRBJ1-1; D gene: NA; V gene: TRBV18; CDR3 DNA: TGTGCCAGCTCACCCCCGGGGGGTGTGGGCACTGAAGCTTTCTTT; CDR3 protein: CASSPPGGVGTEAFF
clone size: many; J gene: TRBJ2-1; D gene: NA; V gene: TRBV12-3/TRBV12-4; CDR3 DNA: TGTGCCAGCAGTTTGGCAGGGGCAAGGTATGAGCAGTTCTTC; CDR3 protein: CASSLAGARYEQFF
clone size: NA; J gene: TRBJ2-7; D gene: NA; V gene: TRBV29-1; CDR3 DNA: TGCAGCGTCACTCTTAGCTCCTACGAGCAGTACTTC; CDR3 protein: CSVTLSSYEQYF
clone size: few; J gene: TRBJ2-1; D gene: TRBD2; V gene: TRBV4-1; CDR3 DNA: TGCGCCAGCAGCCAAATAGGACTAGCGGGGCAAAAACGCATCTACAATGAGCAGTTCTTC; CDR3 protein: CASSQIGLAGQKRIYNEQFF
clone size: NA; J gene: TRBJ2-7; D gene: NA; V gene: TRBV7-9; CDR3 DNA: TGTGCCAGCAGCTCCTACGTACACCAGGGGTTCGAGCAGTACTTC; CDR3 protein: CASSSYVHQGFEQYF
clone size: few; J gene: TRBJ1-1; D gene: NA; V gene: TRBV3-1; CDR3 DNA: TGTGCCAGCAGCCCGGGGAACACTGAAGCTTTCTTT; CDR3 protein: CASSPGNTEAFF
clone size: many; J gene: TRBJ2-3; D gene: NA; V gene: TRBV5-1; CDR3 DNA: TGCGCCAGCAGCTTGGCTTCCTTGGGAGGGGGTGATACGCAGTATTTT; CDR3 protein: CASSLASLGGGDTQYF
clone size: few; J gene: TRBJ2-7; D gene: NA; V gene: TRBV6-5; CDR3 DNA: TGTGCCAGCAGTTACTCGATAGGGTACGAGCAGTACTTC; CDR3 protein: CASSYSIGYEQYF
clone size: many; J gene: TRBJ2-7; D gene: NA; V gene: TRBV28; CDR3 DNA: TGTGCCAGCAGTTTAGTTGCGGAGGACTACGAGCAGTACTTC; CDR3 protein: CASSLVAEDYEQYF
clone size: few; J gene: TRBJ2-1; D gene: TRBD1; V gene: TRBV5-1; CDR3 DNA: TGCGCCAGCAGCTCAGGACAGGGGCCCTACAATGAGCAGTTCTTC; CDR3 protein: CASSSGQGPYNEQFF
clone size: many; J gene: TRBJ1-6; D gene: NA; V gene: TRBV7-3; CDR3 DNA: TGTGCCAGCAGCTTGTTGGGAGCTTCCAATTCACCCCTCCACTTT; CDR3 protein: CASSLLGASNSPLHF
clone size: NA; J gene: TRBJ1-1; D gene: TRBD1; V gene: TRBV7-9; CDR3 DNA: TGTGCCAGCAGCTACCACAGGGGGAACACTGAAGCTTTCTTT; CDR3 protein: CASSYHRGNTEAFF